This TCR beta chain derives from a study of cytomegalovirus exposure and HLA in healthy donors. The wider study: Roughly 80 million unique TCRs from HLA-typed donors were held in an early data release.

PCR was performed using 60 Vbeta and 13 Jbeta primers. Clones were sequenced by immunoSEQ multiplex PCR, and TCRdb holds only the in-frame ones, with some missing. The sample holds about 200,000 clones, around three quarters seen once. The material sequenced was PBMCs. The source of this sequence is a man younger than 40 in good health and CMV-seronegative.

The DNA for the CDR3 is TGTGCCACCAGCAGAGATACCTCCCTCGGCTACGAGCAGTACTTC. It encodes CATSRDTSLGYEQYF. This rearrangement joins TRBV15 to TRBJ2-7; D unresolved. The CDR3 spans 15 residues. CDR1 is LNHNV and CDR2 is YYDKDF in the germline V gene (reference sequence). V dropped 0 bases and J dropped 3 bases, with 12 bases sitting between them.